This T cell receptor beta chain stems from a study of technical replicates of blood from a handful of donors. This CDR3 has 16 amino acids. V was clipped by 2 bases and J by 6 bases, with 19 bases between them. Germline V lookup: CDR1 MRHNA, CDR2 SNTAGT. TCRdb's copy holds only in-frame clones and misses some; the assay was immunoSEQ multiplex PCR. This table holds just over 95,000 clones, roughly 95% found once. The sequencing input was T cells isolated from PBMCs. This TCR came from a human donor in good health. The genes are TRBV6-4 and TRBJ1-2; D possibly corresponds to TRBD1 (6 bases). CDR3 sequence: CASSDIPGQMYHGYTF. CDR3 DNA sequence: TGTGCCAGCAGTGACATCCCGGGACAAATGTACCATGGCTACACCTTC.